This TCR beta chain appears in the sequencing data of a study of T cell changes during pregnancy in multiple sclerosis. The CDR3 has 16 amino acids. Germline V lookup: CDR1 MNHEY, CDR2 SMNVEV (reference sequence). V trimming: 5 bases; J trimming: 2 bases; junction bases outside the gene matches: 10. This clone came up once. The repertoire was sequenced with immunoSEQ multiplex PCR; TCRdb's copy has only in-frame clones and lacks some. This sample carries fewer than 90,000 clones, around 94% of them seen once, and the ten largest clones take less than 2%. The gene calls are TRBV27 and TRBJ2-3, with 7 bases fitting TRBD2. This clonotype was obtained from a female donor in good health, enrolled as a control in a pregnancy study. Sequences were derived from peripheral blood, sampled after pregnancy. CDR3 nucleotide sequence: TGTGCCAGCAGTCACAAAGCGGGGCAAGTCACAGATACGCAGTATTTT. Its protein is CASSHKAGQVTDTQYF.